These 7 T cell receptor beta chains share one sample of origin, sequenced in a study of OX40 agonist ivuxolimab in advanced cancers. Library creation used the immunoSEQ multiplex PCR assay. Entries here come from immuneACCESS through TCRdb and include only in-frame sequences with V and J called. Some clones fail to appear in such tables; in the studies checked, an unresolved V gene covers under half of the shortfall, and the cause of the remainder is unknown. The sample table records fewer than 75,000 clones; 80% to 90% of these occur just once. Together, the top ten hold over 2.5% of the sample. Material: CD4+ or CD8+ T cells sorted from blood, obtained in a trial of the OX40 agonist ivuxolimab. The receptors stem from an adult with an advanced solid tumor such as melanoma, head and neck, liver or kidney cancer.

The J gene is TRBJ2-7, the V gene TRBV7-2, with a tentative D call TRBD2 (5 bases). Germline V gene lookup returns CDR1 SGHTA and CDR2 FQGNSA. V was shortened by 4 bases and J by 2 bases, with 12 bases between the two germline ends. The CDR3 has 14 residues. The CDR3 protein is CASSSRFGAYEQYF. Written as DNA, the CDR3 is TGTGCCAGCAGCTCACGGTTCGGGGCCTACGAGCAGTACTTC.

The V call is TRBV5-1, the J call TRBJ2-7; 8 bases agree with TRBD2. J lost 5 bases, V lost 0 bases, and 19 bases had no gene match. Per germline, CDR1 SGHRS and CDR2 YFSETQ. The CDR3 contains 19 residues. As DNA, the CDR3 is TGCGCCAGCAGCTTGGCGGAACTCACCCCCGGACTAGCAGTCAACGAGCAGTACTTC. This translates into CASSLAELTPGLAVNEQYF.

The rearrangement links TRBV5-1 to TRBJ2-7, with TRBD2 as a possible D gene (6 bases). The CDR3 consists of 15 residues. V gave up 0 bases and J gave up 7 bases, with 17 bases separating them. Germline CDR1 and CDR2: SGHRS and YFSETQ. CDR3 nucleotide sequence: TGCGCCAGCAGCTTGGCCATAGGAGGGCTGTGGGAGCAGTACTTC. Translation gives CASSLAIGGLWEQYF.

V gene TRBV18 combines with J gene TRBJ2-2; D possibly corresponds to TRBD1 (6 bases). The length of the CDR3 is 14 residues. From germline, CDR1 is KGHSH and CDR2 LQKENI. V was cut by 4 bases and J by 2 bases, with 8 bases left in between. The CDR3 spells CASSRQDNTGELFF. The CDR3 nucleotides read TGTGCCAGCTCACGACAGGATAACACCGGGGAGCTGTTTTTT.

A single count supports this clone. The chain has TRBV21-1 and TRBJ1-1; TRBD1 is taken as the D call from the table, unchecked against the DNA. TRBV21-1 is marked as a pseudogene. The CDR3 totals 18 residues. CDR3 nucleotide sequence: TGTGCCAGCAAGTCGGGTCCTAGGGGGCCAACAGCGCTCACTGAAGCTTTCTTT. It is translated as CASKSGPRGPTALTEAFF.

The chain couples TRBV16 to TRBJ2-3, with D tentatively TRBD1 or TRBD2 (6 bases each). V lost 0 bases, J lost 8 bases, and 9 bases lay in between. CDR3 length: 13 residues. CDR1 and CDR2 (germline): KGHSY, FQNENV. The CDR3 is CASSQSGGGTQYF. CDR3 sequence (DNA): TGTGCCAGCAGCCAATCCGGAGGGGGTACGCAGTATTTT.

The chain joins TRBV15 to TRBJ2-3, with TRBD2 matching over 8 bases. The CDR3 has 15 amino acids. From germline, CDR1 is LNHNV and CDR2 YYDKDF (reference sequence). V was clipped by 4 bases and J by 1 base; unmatched bases: 4. As DNA, the CDR3 is TGTGCCACCAGCACTACTAGCGGACGCACAGATACGCAGTATTTT. Amino acid sequence: CATSTTSGRTDTQYF. The complete variable domain, with remaining parts taken from reference TRBV15 and TRBJ2-3, reads DAMVIQNPRYQVTQFGKPVTLSCSQTLNHNVMYWYQQKSSQAPKLLFHYYDKDFNNEADTPDNFQSRRPNTSFCFLDIRSPGLGDTAMYLCATSTTSGRTDTQYFGPGTRLTVL.